This TCR beta chain was recovered during a study of T cells expressing NK-cell markers. General study findings and limits: Dominant NKG2C+ clonotypes made up about 1.0-7.5% of CD8+ T cells in several donors.

TCRdb derives one entry per CDR3 protein from the 5' RACE reads, leaving out DNA. The listing records about 460,000 distinct CDR3 sequences. Note on this clonotype: Its antigen is currently unknown.

CDR1 and CDR2 from the germline V gene are SGHNT and YENEEA. This CDR3 comprises 14 residues. Sequenced input: blood T cells: a sorted CD56 or NKG2C T cell subset, CD4+ or CD8+ T cells, or bulk PBMC T cells (not recorded which). The chain carries TRBV11-3 and TRBJ2-2. The clonotype comes from a woman aged 45-59 years in good health. The CDR3 sequence: CASSLKRLTGELFF.